These 21 T cell receptor beta chains were sequenced from one sample in a study of cytomegalovirus exposure and HLA in healthy donors. The data were produced by immunoSEQ multiplex PCR, yet TCRdb's version contains in-frame clones alone and is incomplete. The sample carries around 200,000 clones, 70% to 90% recorded once. Sequenced sample: PBMCs. The receptors were sampled from a woman aged 18-29 years in good health and CMV-seronegative.

The gene calls are TRBV6-1 and TRBJ2-7; D is unresolved. This CDR3 has 14 residues. V gave up 6 bases and J gave up 4 bases, with 16 bases separating them. Germline values: CDR1 MNHNS, CDR2 SASEGT. For the CDR3, the DNA is TGTGCCAGCAGGGTTTCTAGGTTCTTATACGAGCAGTACTTC. It codes for CASRVSRFLYEQYF.

This chain connects TRBV25-1 to TRBJ2-1, with 8 nucleotides matching TRBD1. Germline V lookup: CDR1 MGHDK, CDR2 SYGVNS. Trimming took 7 bases from V and 9 from J; bases not matched to a gene: 11. The CDR3 runs to 14 residues. This CDR3 is CASTGTGELGEQFF. DNA for the CDR3: TGTGCCAGCACCGGGACAGGTGAATTGGGTGAGCAGTTCTTC.

The genes are TRBV7-9 and TRBJ2-7; TRBD2 is a possible D gene (5 bases). The CDR3 spans 14 residues. Germline loops: CDR1 SEHNR, CDR2 FQNEAQ (reference sequence). V lost 1 base, J lost 3 bases, and 10 bases lay in between. Written as DNA, the CDR3 is TGTGCCAGCAGCTTAGGACACCGGGACTACGAGCAGTACTTC. Its translation is CASSLGHRDYEQYF.

This chain joins TRBV18 and TRBJ2-1; a weak D match, TRBD2 (5 bases). The CDR3 totals 13 residues. V gave up 8 bases and J gave up 13 bases, with 21 bases separating them. Germline V CDR1 and CDR2: KGHSH, LQKENI. The CDR3 here is CASVLDRLREQFF. The CDR3 DNA sequence: TGTGCCAGCGTGTTGGATCGGCTACGGGAACAGTTCTTC.

The V and J genes are TRBV7-6 and TRBJ2-3; 12 bases match TRBD2. V shed 5 bases and J 6 bases; nucleotides not matched to a gene: 6. In germline, CDR1 is SGHVS, CDR2 FNYEAQ. The CDR3 contains 15 residues. Written as DNA, the CDR3 is TGTGCCAGCAGCCGACTAGCGGGAGCTGAGGATACGCAGTATTTT. Protein product: CASSRLAGAEDTQYF. The whole variable domain, remainder taken from reference TRBV7-6 and TRBJ2-3, is GAGVSQSPRYKVTKRGQDVALRCDPISGHVSLYWYRQALGQGPEFLTYFNYEAQQDKSGLPNDRFSAERPEGSISTLTIQRTEQRDSAMYRCASSRLAGAEDTQYFGPGTRLTVL.

This clone showed up just a few times. The CDR3 DNA follows: TGTGCCAGCAGCCATTCCGGGACAGGTCCCTACGAGCAGTACTTC. Encoded protein: CASSHSGTGPYEQYF. The chain recombines TRBV4-2 with TRBJ2-7, with 8 bases aligning to TRBD1. The junction had 6 bases not matched to a gene; V was cut back by 3 bases and J by 2 bases. This CDR3 is 15 amino acids long. Germline-derived CDR1 and CDR2 are LGHNA and YNFKEQ.

The chain is built from TRBV7-8 and TRBJ2-1; 8 nucleotides align to TRBD2. From germline, CDR1 is SGHVS and CDR2 FQNEAQ. Trimming cost V 1 base and J 2 bases; bases outside gene matches: 7. The CDR3 runs to 17 residues. The CDR3 reads CASSLGVTSATYNEQFF. The CDR3 DNA reads TGTGCCAGCAGCTTAGGGGTGACTAGCGCCACCTACAATGAGCAGTTCTTC.

This clone was counted once. The chain carries TRBV5-4 and TRBJ1-4; D is ambiguous. The CDR3 consists of 16 residues. V gave up 2 bases and J gave up 0 bases, with 11 bases separating them. Germline values: CDR1 SGHNT, CDR2 YYREEE (reference sequence). The CDR3 DNA is TGTGCCAGCAGCTTCGCAGAGGCAGCAACTAATGAAAAACTGTTTTTT. It translates to CASSFAEAATNEKLFF.

In DNA form, the CDR3 reads TGCGCCAGCAGCTTGGGACTATTTGAGCGAAAACTGTTTTTT. This gives the protein CASSLGLFERKLFF. V gene TRBV5-1 combines with J gene TRBJ1-4; D unresolved. Trimming removed 0 bases at V and 10 bases at J, with 13 bases between. Looked up from germline, CDR1 is SGHRS and CDR2 is YFSETQ. The CDR3 runs to 14 residues.

The V gene is TRBV9, the J gene TRBJ1-2; D perhaps matches TRBD1 (6 bases). Trimming removed 3 bases at V and 4 bases at J, with 13 bases between. Germline V gene data show CDR1 as SGDLS and CDR2 as YYNGEE. This CDR3 is 14 amino acids long. The CDR3 bases are TGTGCCAGCAGCGGTTCTACAGGGTTCTATGGCTACACCTTC. Amino acids: CASSGSTGFYGYTF.

The CDR3 bases are TGTGCCATCAGTGAGTCAAAACAGAGTAATGAAAAACTGTTTTTT. Protein: CAISESKQSNEKLFF. The rearrangement joins TRBV10-3 to TRBJ1-4; no reliable D call. CDR3 length equals 15 residues. Germline values: CDR1 ENHRY, CDR2 SYGVKD. V shed 0 bases and J shed 4 bases, with 9 bases lying between them.

The rearrangement joins TRBV5-6 to TRBJ2-1; no clear D. Trimming left V 7 bases short and J 12 bases short, with 17 bases between. Germline-derived CDR1 and CDR2 are SGHDT and YYEEEE. This CDR3 contains 12 residues. CDR3 bases: TGTGCCAGCGGGTTGGGCGGCGGCGTGCAGTTCTTC. Translated, it gives CASGLGGGVQFF.

The CDR3, as DNA: TGTGCCAGCAGTGCGGGGCAGGAGCAGTTCTTC. Its translation is CASSAGQEQFF. V usage is TRBV28 and J usage is TRBJ2-1, with D maybe TRBD2 (6 bases). V was trimmed by 5 bases and J by 10 bases, leaving 9 bases between them. In germline, CDR1 is MDHEN, CDR2 SYDVKM. The length of the CDR3 is 11 residues.

This chain uses TRBV28 with TRBJ2-2; tentatively, D is TRBD2 (7 bases). The germline CDR1 and CDR2 sequences are MDHEN and SYDVKM. This CDR3 has 17 amino acids. Trimming took off 4 bases at V and 0 bases at J, with 15 bases between the two ends. DNA of the CDR3: TGTGCCAGCAGTTATTTGTTCGGGGGGCCGAACACCGGGGAGCTGTTTTTT. Protein product: CASSYLFGGPNTGELFF.

V is TRBV6-5 and J is TRBJ1-4, with D possibly being TRBD1 (6 bases). The CDR3 is 14 amino acids. V lost 6 bases and J lost 5, with 13 bases in between. The V gene's germline CDR1 is MNHEY and CDR2 SVGAGI. Written as DNA, the CDR3 is TGTGCCAGCAGCTTTACAGGGTCAAATGAAAAACTGTTTTTT. It translates to CASSFTGSNEKLFF.

The J gene is TRBJ2-1, the V gene TRBV4-1; D might be TRBD1 (7 bases). From germline, CDR1 is MGHRA and CDR2 YSYEKL. The CDR3 sequence is 15 residues long. With 2 bases removed from V and 8 bases from J, the gap between germline ends came to 16 bases. In DNA, the CDR3 is TGCGCCAGCAGCCAAATCGACAGGGAGGAAGATGAGCAGTTCTTC. It codes for CASSQIDREEDEQFF.

The chain uses TRBV27 and TRBJ2-7; TRBD2 agrees at 8 bases. V was pared by 6 bases and J by 3 bases, with 10 bases of the junction left unmatched. The CDR3 has 15 amino acids. Germline V CDR1 and CDR2: MNHEY, SMNVEV (reference sequence). The CDR3 coding sequence is TGTGCCAGCAGCCCGCGGGGCGGGGGGCTCTACGAGCAGTACTTC. It is translated as CASSPRGGGLYEQYF.

The chain links TRBV27 to TRBJ1-3; D remains unclear. Germline loops: CDR1 MNHEY, CDR2 SMNVEV (reference sequence). The CDR3 spans 13 residues. The germline V and J ends were trimmed by 8 bases and 2 bases, with 10 bases remaining between them. CDR3 sequence reads: CASGRDPGNTIYF. In DNA form, the CDR3 reads TGTGCCAGCGGGAGAGATCCTGGAAACACCATATATTTT.

The chain links TRBV15 to TRBJ1-2; TRBD1 might be the D (5 bases). Trimming pared 4 bases from V and 6 bases from J, leaving 12 bases between. Germline CDR1 reads LNHNV; CDR2 reads YYDKDF (reference sequence). This CDR3 region has 13 residues. CDR3 coding DNA: TGTGCCACCAGCACAAGACAGTCAGATGGCTACACCTTC. It translates to CATSTRQSDGYTF. Full variable domain (missing parts from reference TRBV15 and TRBJ1-2): DAMVIQNPRYQVTQFGKPVTLSCSQTLNHNVMYWYQQKSSQAPKLLFHYYDKDFNNEADTPDNFQSRRPNTSFCFLDIRSPGLGDTAMYLCATSTRQSDGYTFGSGTRLTVV.

The chain uses TRBV27 and TRBJ2-1; TRBD1 matches at 9 bases. The CDR3 extends over 14 amino acids. Trimming cost V 6 bases and J 3 bases; bases outside gene matches: 3. Germline CDR1 MNHEY, CDR2 SMNVEV (reference sequence). CDR3 DNA sequence: TGTGCCAGCAGGCCGGGACAGGGCTACAATGAGCAGTTCTTC. Translated, it gives CASRPGQGYNEQFF.

In this sample, this clone turned up a few times. The chain has TRBV7-9 and TRBJ2-7; D unresolved. Germline CDR1 is SEHNR and CDR2 is FQNEAQ (reference sequence). The V and J ends lost 5 bases and 10 bases respectively, with 18 bases between them. The CDR3 length is 13 residues. Here the CDR3 reads CASSNMESYLQYF. The CDR3 DNA reads TGTGCCAGCAGCAACATGGAGTCCTACCTTCAGTACTTC.